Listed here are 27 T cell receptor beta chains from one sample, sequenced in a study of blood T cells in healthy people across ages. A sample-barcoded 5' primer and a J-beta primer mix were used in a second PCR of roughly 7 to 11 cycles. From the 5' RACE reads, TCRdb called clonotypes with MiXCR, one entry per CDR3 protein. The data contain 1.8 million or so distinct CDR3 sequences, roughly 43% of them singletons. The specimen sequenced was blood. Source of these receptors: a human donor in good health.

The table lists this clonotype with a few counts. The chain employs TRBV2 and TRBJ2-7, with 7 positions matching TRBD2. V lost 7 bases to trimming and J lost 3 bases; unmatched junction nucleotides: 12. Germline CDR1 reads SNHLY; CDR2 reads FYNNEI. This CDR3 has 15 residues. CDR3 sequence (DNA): TGTGCCAGCACCATAGAGCGGGGCACTCGCTACGAGCAGTACTTC. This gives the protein CASTIERGTRYEQYF.

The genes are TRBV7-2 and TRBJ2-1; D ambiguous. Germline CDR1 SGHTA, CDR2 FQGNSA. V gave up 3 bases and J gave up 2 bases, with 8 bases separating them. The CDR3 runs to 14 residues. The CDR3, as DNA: TGTGCCAGCAGCTTCATAAACCCCTACAATGAGCAGTTCTTC. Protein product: CASSFINPYNEQFF. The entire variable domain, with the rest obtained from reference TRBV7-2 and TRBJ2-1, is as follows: GAGVSQSPSNKVTEKGKDVELRCDPISGHTALYWYRQSLGQGLEFLIYFQGNSAPDKSGLPSDRFSAERTGGSVSTLTIQRTQQEDSAVYLCASSFINPYNEQFFGPGTRLTVL.

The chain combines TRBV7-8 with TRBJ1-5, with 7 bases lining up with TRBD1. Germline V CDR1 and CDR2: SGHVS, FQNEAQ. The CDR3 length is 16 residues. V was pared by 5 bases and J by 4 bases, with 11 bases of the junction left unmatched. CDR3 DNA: TGTGCCAGCAGCCCCCTGCAGGGACAGACGAATCAGCCCCAGCATTTT. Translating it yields CASSPLQGQTNQPQHF.

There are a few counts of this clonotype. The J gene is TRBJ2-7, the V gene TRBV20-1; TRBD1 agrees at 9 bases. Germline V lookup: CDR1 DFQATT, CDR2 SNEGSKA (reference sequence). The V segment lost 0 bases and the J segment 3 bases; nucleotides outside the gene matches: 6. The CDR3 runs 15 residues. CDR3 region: CSARDRQGGHYEQYF. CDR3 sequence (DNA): TGCAGTGCTAGAGATCGACAGGGGGGACACTACGAGCAGTACTTC.

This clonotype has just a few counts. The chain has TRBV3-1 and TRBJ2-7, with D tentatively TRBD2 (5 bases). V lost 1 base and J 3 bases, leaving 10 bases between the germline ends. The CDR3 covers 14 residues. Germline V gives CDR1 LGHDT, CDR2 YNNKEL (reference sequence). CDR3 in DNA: TGTGCCAGCAGCCAAGTCTACCGGGACTACGAGCAGTACTTC. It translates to CASSQVYRDYEQYF.

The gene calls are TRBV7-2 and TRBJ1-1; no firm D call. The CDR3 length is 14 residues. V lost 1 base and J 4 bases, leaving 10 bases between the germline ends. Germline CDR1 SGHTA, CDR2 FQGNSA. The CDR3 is CASSLEPGCTEAFF. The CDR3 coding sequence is TGTGCCAGCAGCTTAGAACCGGGGTGCACTGAAGCTTTCTTT.

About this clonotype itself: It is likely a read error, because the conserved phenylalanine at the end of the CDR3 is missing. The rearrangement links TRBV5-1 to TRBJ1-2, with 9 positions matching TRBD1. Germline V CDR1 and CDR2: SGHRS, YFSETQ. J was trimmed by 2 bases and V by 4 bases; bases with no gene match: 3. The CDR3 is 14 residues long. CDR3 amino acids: CASSTGTGNYGYTV. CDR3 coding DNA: TGCGCCAGCAGCACCGGGACAGGGAACTATGGCTACACCGTC.

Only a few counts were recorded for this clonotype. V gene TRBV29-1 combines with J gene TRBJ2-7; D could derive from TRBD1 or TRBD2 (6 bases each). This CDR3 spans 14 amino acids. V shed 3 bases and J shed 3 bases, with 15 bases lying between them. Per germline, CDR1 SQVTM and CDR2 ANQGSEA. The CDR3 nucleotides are TGCAGCGTTGAGACGGAGGGGGAACTCTACGAGCAGTACTTC. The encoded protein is CSVETEGELYEQYF.

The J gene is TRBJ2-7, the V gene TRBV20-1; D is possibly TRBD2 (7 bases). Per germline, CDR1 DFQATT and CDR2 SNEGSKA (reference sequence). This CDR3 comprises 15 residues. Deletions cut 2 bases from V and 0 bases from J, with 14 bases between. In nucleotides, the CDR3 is TGCAGTGCTAGACTCACCGGGGGGCTCTCCTACGAGCAGTACTTC. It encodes CSARLTGGLSYEQYF.

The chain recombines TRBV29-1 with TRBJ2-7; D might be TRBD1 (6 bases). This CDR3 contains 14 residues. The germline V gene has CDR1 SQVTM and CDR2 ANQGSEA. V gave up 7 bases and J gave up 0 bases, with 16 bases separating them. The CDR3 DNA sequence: TGCAGCGCTACCACAGGGCTCATCTCCTACGAGCAGTACTTC. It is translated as CSATTGLISYEQYF.

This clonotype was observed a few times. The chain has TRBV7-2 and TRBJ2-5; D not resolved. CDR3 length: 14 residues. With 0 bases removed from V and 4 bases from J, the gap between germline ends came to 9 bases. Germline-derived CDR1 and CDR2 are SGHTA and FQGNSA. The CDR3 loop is CASSLAGRRETQYF. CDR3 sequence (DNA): TGTGCCAGCAGCTTAGCAGGCAGGCGAGAGACCCAGTACTTC.

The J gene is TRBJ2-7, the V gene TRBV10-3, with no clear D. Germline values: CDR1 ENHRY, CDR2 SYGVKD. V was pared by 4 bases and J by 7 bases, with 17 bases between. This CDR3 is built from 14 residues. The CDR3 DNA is TGTGCCATCAGTGCTCGGCAGAACTACAATGAGCAGTACTTC. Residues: CAISARQNYNEQYF.

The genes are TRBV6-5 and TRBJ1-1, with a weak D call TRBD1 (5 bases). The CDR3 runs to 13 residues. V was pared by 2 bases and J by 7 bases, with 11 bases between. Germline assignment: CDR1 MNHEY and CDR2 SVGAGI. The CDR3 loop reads CASSYATQGEAFF. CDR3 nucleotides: TGTGCCAGCAGTTACGCGACCCAGGGTGAAGCTTTCTTT.

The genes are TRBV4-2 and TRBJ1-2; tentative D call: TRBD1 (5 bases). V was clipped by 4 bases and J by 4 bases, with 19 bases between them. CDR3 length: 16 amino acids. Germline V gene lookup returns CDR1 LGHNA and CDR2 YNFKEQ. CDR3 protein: CASSPDSGGRGYGYTF. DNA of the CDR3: TGTGCCAGCAGCCCGGACTCGGGGGGTCGAGGCTATGGCTACACCTTC.

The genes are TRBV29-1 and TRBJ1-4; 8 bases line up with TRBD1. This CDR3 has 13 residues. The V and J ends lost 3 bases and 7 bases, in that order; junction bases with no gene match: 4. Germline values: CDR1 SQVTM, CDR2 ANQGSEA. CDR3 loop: CSVERQGSEKLFF. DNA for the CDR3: TGCAGCGTTGAGAGACAGGGGAGTGAAAAACTGTTTTTT.

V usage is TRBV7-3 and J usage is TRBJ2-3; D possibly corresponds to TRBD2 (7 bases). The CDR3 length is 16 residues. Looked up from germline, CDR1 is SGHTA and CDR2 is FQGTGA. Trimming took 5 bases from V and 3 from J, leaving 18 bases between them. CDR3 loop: CASSPRGGRRTDTQYF. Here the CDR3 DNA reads TGTGCCAGCAGCCCGAGGGGGGGGCGAAGGACAGATACGCAGTATTTT.

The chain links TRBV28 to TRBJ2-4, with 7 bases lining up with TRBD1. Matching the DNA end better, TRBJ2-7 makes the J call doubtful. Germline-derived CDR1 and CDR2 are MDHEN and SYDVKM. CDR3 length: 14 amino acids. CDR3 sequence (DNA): TGTGCCAGCAGTTTAGTGGGACAGCCTTACGAGCAGTACTTC. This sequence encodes CASSLVGQPYEQYF.

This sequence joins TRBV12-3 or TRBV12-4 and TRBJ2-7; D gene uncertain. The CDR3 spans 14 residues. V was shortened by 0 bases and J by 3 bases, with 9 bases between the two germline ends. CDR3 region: CASSLAGWNYEQYF. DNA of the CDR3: TGTGCCAGCAGTTTAGCAGGGTGGAACTACGAGCAGTACTTC.

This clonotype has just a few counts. The CDR3 coding sequence is TGTGCCAGCTCACGAATTCAGGGGCGGGACGGCTACACCTTC. Amino acid sequence: CASSRIQGRDGYTF. The chain carries TRBV18 and TRBJ1-2, with D possibly TRBD1 on 6 matching bases. With 4 bases removed from V and 8 bases from J, the gap between germline ends came to 17 bases. The CDR3 has 14 residues. Germline loops: CDR1 KGHSH, CDR2 LQKENI.

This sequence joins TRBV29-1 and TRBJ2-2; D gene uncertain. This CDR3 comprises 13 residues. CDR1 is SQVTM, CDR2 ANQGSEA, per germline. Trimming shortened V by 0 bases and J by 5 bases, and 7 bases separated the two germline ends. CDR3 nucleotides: TGCAGCGTTGAAGAAGTCGTGACCGGGGAGCTGTTTTTT. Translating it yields CSVEEVVTGELFF.

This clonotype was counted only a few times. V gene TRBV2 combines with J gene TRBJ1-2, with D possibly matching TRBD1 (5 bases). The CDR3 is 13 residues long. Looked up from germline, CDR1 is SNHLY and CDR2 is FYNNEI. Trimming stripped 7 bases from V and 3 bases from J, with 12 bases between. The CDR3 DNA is TGTGCCAGCAATTTTTTAGGGGACTATGGCTACACCTTC. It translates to CASNFLGDYGYTF.

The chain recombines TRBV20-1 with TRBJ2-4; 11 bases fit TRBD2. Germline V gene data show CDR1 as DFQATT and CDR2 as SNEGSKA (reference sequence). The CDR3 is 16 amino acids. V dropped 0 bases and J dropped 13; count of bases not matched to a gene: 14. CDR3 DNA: TGCAGTGCTAGAGATCCCCGACTAGCGGGGTTCAATGAGCAGTACTTC. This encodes CSARDPRLAGFNEQYF.

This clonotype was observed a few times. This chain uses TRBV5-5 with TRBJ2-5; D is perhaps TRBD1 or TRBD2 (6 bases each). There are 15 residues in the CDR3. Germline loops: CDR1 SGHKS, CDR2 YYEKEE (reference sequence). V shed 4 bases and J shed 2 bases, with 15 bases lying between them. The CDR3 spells CASSGGLQGQETQYF. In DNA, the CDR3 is TGTGCCAGCAGCGGGGGGCTGCAGGGGCAAGAGACCCAGTACTTC.

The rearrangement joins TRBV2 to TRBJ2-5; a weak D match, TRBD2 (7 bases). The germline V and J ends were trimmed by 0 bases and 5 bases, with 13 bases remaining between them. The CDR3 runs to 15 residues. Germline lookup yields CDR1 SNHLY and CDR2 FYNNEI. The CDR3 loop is CASSEAGGPWETQYF. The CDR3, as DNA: TGTGCCAGCAGTGAAGCGGGGGGGCCATGGGAGACCCAGTACTTC. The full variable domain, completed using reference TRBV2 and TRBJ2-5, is EPEVTQTPSHQVTQMGQEVILRCVPISNHLYFYWYRQILGQKVEFLVSFYNNEISEKSEIFDDQFSVERPDGSNFTLKIRSTKLEDSAMYFCASSEAGGPWETQYFGPGTRLLVL.

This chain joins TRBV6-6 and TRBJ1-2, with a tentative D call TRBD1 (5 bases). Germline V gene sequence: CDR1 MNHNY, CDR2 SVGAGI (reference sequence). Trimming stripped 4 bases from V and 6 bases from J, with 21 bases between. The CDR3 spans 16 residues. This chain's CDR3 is CASSSHGLGPKNGYTF. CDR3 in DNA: TGTGCCAGCAGTTCGCATGGGCTGGGGCCAAAGAATGGCTACACCTTC.

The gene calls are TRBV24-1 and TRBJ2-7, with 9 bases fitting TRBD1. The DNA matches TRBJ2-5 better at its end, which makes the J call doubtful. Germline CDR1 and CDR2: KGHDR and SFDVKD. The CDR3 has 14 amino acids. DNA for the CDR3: TGTGCCACCAGTGATCGGGACAGGGTAGAGACCCAGTACTTC. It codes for CATSDRDRVETQYF.

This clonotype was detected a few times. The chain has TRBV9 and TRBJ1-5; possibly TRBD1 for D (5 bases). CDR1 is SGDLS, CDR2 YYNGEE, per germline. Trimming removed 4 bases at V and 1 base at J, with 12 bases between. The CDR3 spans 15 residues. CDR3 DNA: TGTGCCAGCAGCAGGGGACCGTCGAGCAATCAGCCCCAGCATTTT. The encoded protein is CASSRGPSSNQPQHF.